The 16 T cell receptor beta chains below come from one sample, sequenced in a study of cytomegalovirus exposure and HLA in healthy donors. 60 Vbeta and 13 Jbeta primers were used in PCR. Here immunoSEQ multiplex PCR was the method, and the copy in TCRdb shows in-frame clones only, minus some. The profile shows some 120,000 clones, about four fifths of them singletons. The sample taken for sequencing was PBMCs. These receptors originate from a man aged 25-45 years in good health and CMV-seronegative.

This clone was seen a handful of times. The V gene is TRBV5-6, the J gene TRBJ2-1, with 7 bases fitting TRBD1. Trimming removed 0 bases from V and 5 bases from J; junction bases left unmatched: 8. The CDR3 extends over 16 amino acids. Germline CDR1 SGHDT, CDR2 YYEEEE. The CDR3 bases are TGTGCCAGCAGCTTGGATGGGACAGATACCCACAATGAGCAGTTCTTC. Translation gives CASSLDGTDTHNEQFF. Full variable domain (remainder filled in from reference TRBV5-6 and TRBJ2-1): DAGVTQSPTHLIKTRGQQVTLRCSPKSGHDTVSWYQQALGQGPQFIFQYYEEEERQRGNFPDRFSGHQFPNYSSELNVNALLLGDSALYLCASSLDGTDTHNEQFFGPGTRLTVL.

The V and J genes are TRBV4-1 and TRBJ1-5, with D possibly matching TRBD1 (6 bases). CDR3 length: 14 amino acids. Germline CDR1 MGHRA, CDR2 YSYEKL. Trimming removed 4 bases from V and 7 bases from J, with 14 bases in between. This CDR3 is CASSLSGDGQPQHF. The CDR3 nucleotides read TGCGCCAGCAGCCTATCAGGGGATGGGCAGCCCCAGCATTTT.

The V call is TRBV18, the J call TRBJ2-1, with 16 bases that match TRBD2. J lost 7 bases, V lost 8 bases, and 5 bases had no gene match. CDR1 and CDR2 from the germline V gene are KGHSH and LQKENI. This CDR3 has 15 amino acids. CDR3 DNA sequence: TGTGCCAGCCACCGGGGACTAGCGGGGGGGAATGAGCAGTTCTTC. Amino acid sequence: CASHRGLAGGNEQFF.

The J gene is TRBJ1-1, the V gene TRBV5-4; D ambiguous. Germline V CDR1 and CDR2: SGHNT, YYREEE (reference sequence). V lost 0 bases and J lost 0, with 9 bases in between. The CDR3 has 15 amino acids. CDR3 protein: CASSLVGGMNTEAFF. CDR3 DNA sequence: TGTGCCAGCAGCTTGGTTGGTGGCATGAACACTGAAGCTTTCTTT.

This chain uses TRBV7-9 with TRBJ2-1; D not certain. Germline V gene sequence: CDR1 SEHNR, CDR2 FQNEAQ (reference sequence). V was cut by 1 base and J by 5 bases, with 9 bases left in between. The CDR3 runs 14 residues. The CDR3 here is CASSLVAFNNEQFF. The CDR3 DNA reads TGTGCCAGCAGCTTAGTTGCGTTTAACAATGAGCAGTTCTTC.

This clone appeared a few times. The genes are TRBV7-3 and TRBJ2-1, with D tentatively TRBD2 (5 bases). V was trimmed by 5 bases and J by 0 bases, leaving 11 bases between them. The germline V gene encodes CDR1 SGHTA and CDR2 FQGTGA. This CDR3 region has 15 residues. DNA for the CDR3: TGTGCCAGCAGCCCAACTAGGGACTCCTACAATGAGCAGTTCTTC. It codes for CASSPTRDSYNEQFF.

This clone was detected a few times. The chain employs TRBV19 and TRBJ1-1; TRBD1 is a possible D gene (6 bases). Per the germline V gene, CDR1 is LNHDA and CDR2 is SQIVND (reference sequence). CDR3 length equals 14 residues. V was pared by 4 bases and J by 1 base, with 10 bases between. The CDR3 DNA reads TGTGCCAGTAGTAAACAGGGATCGAACACTGAAGCTTTCTTT. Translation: CASSKQGSNTEAFF.

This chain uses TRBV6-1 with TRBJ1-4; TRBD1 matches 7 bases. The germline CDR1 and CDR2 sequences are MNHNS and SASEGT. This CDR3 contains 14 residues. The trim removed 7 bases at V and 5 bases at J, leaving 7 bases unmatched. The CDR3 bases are TGTGCCAGCACTCCAGGGGGTTTGAATGAAAAACTGTTTTTT. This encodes CASTPGGLNEKLFF.

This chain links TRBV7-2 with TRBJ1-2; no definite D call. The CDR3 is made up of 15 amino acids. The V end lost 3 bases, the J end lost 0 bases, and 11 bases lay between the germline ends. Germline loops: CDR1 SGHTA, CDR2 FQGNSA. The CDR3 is CASSFDSPANYGYTF. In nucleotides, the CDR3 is TGTGCCAGCAGCTTCGACTCCCCGGCTAACTATGGCTACACCTTC.

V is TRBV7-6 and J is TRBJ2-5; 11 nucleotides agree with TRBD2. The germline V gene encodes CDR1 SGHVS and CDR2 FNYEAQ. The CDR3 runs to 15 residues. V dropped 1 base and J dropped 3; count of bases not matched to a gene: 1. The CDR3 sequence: CASSLETSGKETQYF. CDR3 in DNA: TGTGCCAGCAGCTTAGAGACTAGCGGGAAAGAGACCCAGTACTTC.

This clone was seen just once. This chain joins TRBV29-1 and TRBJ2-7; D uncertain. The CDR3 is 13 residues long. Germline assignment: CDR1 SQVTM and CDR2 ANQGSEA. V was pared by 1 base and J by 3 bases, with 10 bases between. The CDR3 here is CSVEGQARYEQYF. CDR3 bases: TGCAGCGTTGAAGGTCAGGCACGCTACGAGCAGTACTTC.

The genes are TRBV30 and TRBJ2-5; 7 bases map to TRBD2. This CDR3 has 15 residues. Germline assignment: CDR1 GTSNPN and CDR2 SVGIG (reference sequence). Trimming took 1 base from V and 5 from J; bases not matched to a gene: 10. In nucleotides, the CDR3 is TGTGCCTGGAGTGGGGGAGCCGGAGCGGGGGAGACCCAGTACTTC. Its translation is CAWSGGAGAGETQYF. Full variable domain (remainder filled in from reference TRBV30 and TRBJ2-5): SQTIHQWPATLVQPVGSPLSLECTVEGTSNPNLYWYRQAAGRGLQLLFYSVGIGQISSEVPQNLSASRPQDRQFILSSKKLLLSDSGFYLCAWSGGAGAGETQYFGPGTRLLVL.

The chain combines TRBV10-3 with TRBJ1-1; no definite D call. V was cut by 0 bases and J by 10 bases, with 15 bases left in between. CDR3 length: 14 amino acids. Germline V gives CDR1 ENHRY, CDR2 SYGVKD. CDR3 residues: CAISESEIPPIAFF. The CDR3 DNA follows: TGTGCCATCAGTGAGTCCGAGATCCCTCCGATAGCTTTCTTT.

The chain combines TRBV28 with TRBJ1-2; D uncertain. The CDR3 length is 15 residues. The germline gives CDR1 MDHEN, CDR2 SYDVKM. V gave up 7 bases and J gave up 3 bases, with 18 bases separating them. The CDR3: CASTISGEEYYGYTF. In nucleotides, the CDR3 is TGTGCCAGCACCATAAGCGGGGAAGAGTACTATGGCTACACCTTC.

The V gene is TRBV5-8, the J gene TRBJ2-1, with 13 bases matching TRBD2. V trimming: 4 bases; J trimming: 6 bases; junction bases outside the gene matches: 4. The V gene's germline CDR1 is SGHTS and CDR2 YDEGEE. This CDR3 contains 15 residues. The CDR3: CASSRLAGGPNEQFF. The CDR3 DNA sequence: TGTGCCAGCAGCCGACTAGCGGGGGGACCCAATGAGCAGTTCTTC.

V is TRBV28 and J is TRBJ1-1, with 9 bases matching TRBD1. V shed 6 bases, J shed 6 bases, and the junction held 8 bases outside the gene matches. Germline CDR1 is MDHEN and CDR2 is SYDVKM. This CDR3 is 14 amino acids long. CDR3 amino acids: CASRVGTGRAEAFF. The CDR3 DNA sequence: TGTGCCAGCAGAGTAGGGACAGGGCGCGCTGAAGCTTTCTTT.